Below, 12 T cell receptor beta chains from the same sample are listed, as sequenced in a study of blood T cell repertoires in COVID-19. Profiled with immunoSEQ multiplex PCR; TCRdb holds only in-frame clones, not every one. Of 350,000 to 400,000 clones in the sample, around 87% are singletons; the top ten hold around 1.9%. Sequenced input: PBMCs or T cells enriched from blood (not recorded which). The source is a man aged 40-50 years in a cohort exposed to, infected with or recovered from COVID-19 (not recorded which).

This clone was detected only a few times. The chain combines TRBV6-1 with TRBJ1-2, with TRBD1 identical over 10 bases. The germline V gene has CDR1 MNHNS and CDR2 SASEGT. V trimming: 2 bases; J trimming: 8 bases; junction bases outside the gene matches: 5. This CDR3 is built from 14 residues. The CDR3: CASSESTGGKGYTF. CDR3 bases: TGTGCCAGCAGTGAATCGACAGGGGGCAAGGGCTACACCTTC.

V is TRBV2 and J is TRBJ2-7; no firm D call. V was cut by 6 bases and J by 7 bases, with 13 bases left in between. From germline, CDR1 is SNHLY and CDR2 FYNNEI. The CDR3 sequence is 12 residues long. CDR3 sequence: CASRPTGTEQYF. The DNA for the CDR3 is TGTGCCAGCAGACCGACGGGTACGGAGCAGTACTTC. The variable domain in full, with the rest retrieved from reference TRBV2 and TRBJ2-7, is EPEVTQTPSHQVTQMGQEVILRCVPISNHLYFYWYRQILGQKVEFLVSFYNNEISEKSEIFDDQFSVERPDGSNFTLKIRSTKLEDSAMYFCASRPTGTEQYFGPGTRLTVT.

The rearrangement links TRBV20-1 to TRBJ2-3, with D hard to call. The length of the CDR3 is 11 residues. Looked up from germline, CDR1 is DFQATT and CDR2 is SNEGSKA (reference sequence). V lost 7 bases, J lost 4 bases, and 9 bases lay in between. The DNA of the CDR3 is TGCAGTGTGGAGATATCAGATACGCAGTATTTT. This encodes CSVEISDTQYF.

The chain joins TRBV5-1 to TRBJ1-1; 8 positions agree with TRBD1. Germline values: CDR1 SGHRS, CDR2 YFSETQ. The trim removed 4 bases at V and 5 bases at J, leaving 7 bases unmatched. The CDR3 contains 14 residues. CDR3 sequence: CASSPGQAATEAFF. In nucleotides, the CDR3 is TGCGCCAGCAGCCCGGGACAGGCGGCGACTGAAGCTTTCTTT.

The gene calls are TRBV11-3 and TRBJ2-1; TRBD2 matches at 7 bases. This CDR3 has 17 amino acids. Trimming took 1 base from V and 3 from J; bases not matched to a gene: 9. CDR1 is SGHNT, CDR2 YENEEA, per germline. The DNA for the CDR3 is TGTGCCAGCAGCTTAGGCGGCGGGAGAGCTGACTACAATGAGCAGTTCTTC. Its protein product is CASSLGGGRADYNEQFF. The variable domain in full, with the rest retrieved from reference TRBV11-3 and TRBJ2-1, is EAGVVQSPRYKIIEKKQPVAFWCNPISGHNTLYWYLQNLGQGPELLIRYENEEAVDDSQLPKDRFSAERLKGVDSTLKIQPAELGDSAVYLCASSLGGGRADYNEQFFGPGTRLTVL.

This clone came up once. CDR3 DNA: TGTGCCACCAGCAGGACAAATCAGCCCCAGCATTTT. Amino acid sequence: CATSRTNQPQHF. This rearrangement joins TRBV15 to TRBJ1-5; D remains ambiguous. Germline V gene lookup returns CDR1 LNHNV and CDR2 YYDKDF (reference sequence). This CDR3 region has 12 residues. The ends were cut back, 3 bases at V and 4 bases at J, with 4 bases in the middle.

The chain carries TRBV12-1 and TRBJ1-2; the DNA was not used to check the table's D call, TRBD1. TRBV12-1 is a documented pseudogene. This CDR3 contains 16 residues. CDR3 coding DNA: TGTGCCAGCAGCTTGCGACCGGGACAGGGGTTCTATGGCTACACCTTC. Translation: CASSLRPGQGFYGYTF.

This chain connects TRBV30 to TRBJ2-1, with 8 nucleotides matching TRBD2. This CDR3 is built from 12 residues. Germline V gene sequence: CDR1 GTSNPN, CDR2 SVGIG (reference sequence). The J segment lost 15 bases and the V segment lost 1 base, leaving 8 bases of the junction unmatched. CDR3 nucleotides: TGTGCCTGGAGTGGAAGCGGGAGAGCGCGGTTCTTC. As protein: CAWSGSGRARFF. The variable domain in full, with the rest retrieved from reference TRBV30 and TRBJ2-1, is SQTIHQWPATLVQPVGSPLSLECTVEGTSNPNLYWYRQAAGRGLQLLFYSVGIGQISSEVPQNLSASRPQDRQFILSSKKLLLSDSGFYLCAWSGSGRARFFGPGTRLTVL.

The chain joins TRBV21-1 to TRBJ2-7; the table's D gene call, TRBD1, was not cross checked with the DNA. TRBV21-1 is a known pseudogene. This CDR3 comprises 14 residues. CDR3 in amino acids: CATPKGFLAYEQYF. The DNA of the CDR3 is TGTGCCACCCCCAAGGGGTTTTTGGCCTACGAGCAGTACTTC.

The gene calls are TRBV2 and TRBJ1-1; TRBD1 agrees at 8 bases. V lost 5 bases, J lost 4 bases, and 12 bases stayed unmatched. This CDR3 comprises 16 residues. The germline V gene has CDR1 SNHLY and CDR2 FYNNEI. Here the CDR3 reads CASSKMTGAAVTEAFF. DNA of the CDR3: TGTGCCAGCAGTAAAATGACAGGGGCGGCGGTCACTGAAGCTTTCTTT.

V usage is TRBV5-1 and J usage is TRBJ1-1, with 9 bases matching TRBD1. Trimming at V came to 4 bases and at J to 2 bases, leaving 9 bases not matched to a gene. Per germline, CDR1 SGHRS and CDR2 YFSETQ. The CDR3 totals 16 residues. CDR3 sequence reads: CASSNRDRAGNTEAFF. The DNA for the CDR3 is TGCGCCAGCAGCAACCGGGACAGGGCCGGTAACACTGAAGCTTTCTTT.

The gene calls are TRBV6-4 and TRBJ2-7, with 8 nucleotides matching TRBD1. CDR1 and CDR2 (germline): MRHNA, SNTAGT. This CDR3 is built from 16 residues. Trimming took 0 bases from V and 2 from J; bases not matched to a gene: 6. CDR3: CASSDSPWTGPYEQYF. CDR3 DNA: TGTGCCAGCAGTGACTCCCCGTGGACAGGGCCCTACGAGCAGTACTTC.